The rows below give T cell receptor beta chains drawn from one sample of a study of OX40 agonist ivuxolimab in advanced cancers. Sequenced by immunoSEQ multiplex PCR; TCRdb stores in-frame clones only, minus some. The repertoire holds some 87,000 clones, with roughly 91% as singletons. This specimen was CD4+ or CD8+ T cells sorted from blood, taken in a trial of the OX40 agonist ivuxolimab. The receptors were gathered from an adult with an advanced solid tumor such as melanoma, head and neck, liver or kidney cancer. CDR3s include the opening cysteine and the closing phenylalanine or tryptophan. A D gene is named only where the DNA matches it firmly. Expanded clones are given a class, and other clones once, few, many or no size at all.

j_call d_call clone_size v_call cdr3_nt cdr3_aa
TRBJ2-3 TRBD2 - TRBV11-2 TGTGCCAGCAGCTTACGCCTAGCGGGAGCCAATAGAGGCACAGATACGCAGTATTTT CASSLRLAGANRGTDTQYF
TRBJ2-3 TRBD2 - TRBV10-3 TGTGCCATCAGTGACCCAGCGGGGATAACAGATACGCAGTATTTT CAISDPAGITDTQYF
TRBJ2-7 TRBD2 - TRBV28 TGTGCCAGCAGTACGTCTAGCGGGACTGTCAACGAGCAGTACTTC CASSTSSGTVNEQYF
TRBJ1-5 - - TRBV7-8 TGTGCCAGCAGCCCGCTGGCGGGTCAGCCCCAGCATTTT CASSPLAGQPQHF
TRBJ1-2 - - TRBV5-1 TGCGCCAGCAGCTTGGAAGGGTCCGCCTATGGCTACACCTTC CASSLEGSAYGYTF
TRBJ2-7 TRBD2 - TRBV5-1 TGCGCCAGCAGCTTGGCCGCTCGGGCTAGCGGTTACGAGCAGTACTTC CASSLAARASGYEQYF
TRBJ2-3 - once TRBV7-9 TGTGCCAGCAGCTTATCGAGCGCAGATACGCAGTATTTT CASSLSSADTQYF
TRBJ1-2 TRBD1 - TRBV9 TGTGCCAGCAGCCCGGGCCGCGCCAGAACAGGGGTGGGGGGCTACACCTTC CASSPGRARTGVGGYTF
TRBJ2-7 - once TRBV4-1 TGCGCCAGCAGCCAAGAGGGGCAGGTGTCCTACGAGCAGTACTTC CASSQEGQVSYEQYF
TRBJ1-4 - - TRBV6-5 TGTGCCAGCAGCCTAGGAAATCGGCGGGAAAAACTGTTTTTT CASSLGNRREKLFF
TRBJ2-3 TRBD2 - TRBV11-3 TGTGCCAGCAGCGGGCGGGAGTCAGATACGCAGTATTTT CASSGRESDTQYF
TRBJ1-1 - - TRBV7-2 TGTGCCAGCAGCTTATGGGGTTCCGGAAACACTGAAGCTTTCTTT CASSLWGSGNTEAFF
TRBJ2-1 TRBD2 - TRBV7-3 TGTGCCAGCAGTCAAACTAATCCGGGACTAGCGGATTATTTAAGCTCCTACAATGAGCAGTTCTTC CASSQTNPGLADYLSSYNEQFF
TRBJ2-5 - - TRBV7-3 TGTGCCAGCAGCTTAAGTGGGGGCCCACAAGAGACCCAGTACTTC CASSLSGGPQETQYF
TRBJ2-5 TRBD2 - TRBV6-9 TGTGCCAGCAGTTACACCGACCCCTCGACTAGCGGGAGGGGAGAGACCCAGTACTTC CASSYTDPSTSGRGETQYF
TRBJ1-1 - - TRBV6-1 TGTGCCAGCAGTGAAGGGGGGCAGAACACTGAAGCTTTCTTT CASSEGGQNTEAFF
TRBJ1-2 TRBD1 - TRBV5-4 TGTGCCAGCAGCCCCGGACAGGGGTATACTAACTATGGCTACACCTTC CASSPGQGYTNYGYTF
TRBJ1-1 TRBD1 - TRBV18 TGTGCCAGCTCATTTAGGACAGGGGGCGTCTCGAACACTGAAGCTTTCTTT CASSFRTGGVSNTEAFF
TRBJ2-7 - - TRBV5-4 TGTGCCAGCAGCCCTACAGGGTACGGCGAGCAGTACTTC CASSPTGYGEQYF
TRBJ1-4 - - TRBV5-1 TGCGCCAGCAGCTTGTTGCAGGGGTCTAATGAAAAACTGTTTTTT CASSLLQGSNEKLFF
TRBJ2-3 - - TRBV7-2 TGTGCCAGCAGCTTAGGTACAGATACGCAGTATTTT CASSLGTDTQYF
TRBJ2-7 TRBD1 - TRBV11-3 TGTGCCAGCAGCCGGGGAGACAGGGCATCCGAGCAGTACTTC CASSRGDRASEQYF
TRBJ1-2 TRBD1 - TRBV30 TGTGCCTGCCAGCGGGACAGGGGCGACTATGGCTACACCTTC CACQRDRGDYGYTF
TRBJ2-7 TRBD2 - TRBV9 TGTGCCAGCAGCGCCCGAGAGGGACTAGCGGGCTACGAGCAGTACTTC CASSAREGLAGYEQYF
TRBJ2-7 TRBD2 - TRBV9 TGTGCCAGCAGCGGAGGGGAGCGGGAGGGCTCCTACGAGCAGTACTTC CASSGGEREGSYEQYF